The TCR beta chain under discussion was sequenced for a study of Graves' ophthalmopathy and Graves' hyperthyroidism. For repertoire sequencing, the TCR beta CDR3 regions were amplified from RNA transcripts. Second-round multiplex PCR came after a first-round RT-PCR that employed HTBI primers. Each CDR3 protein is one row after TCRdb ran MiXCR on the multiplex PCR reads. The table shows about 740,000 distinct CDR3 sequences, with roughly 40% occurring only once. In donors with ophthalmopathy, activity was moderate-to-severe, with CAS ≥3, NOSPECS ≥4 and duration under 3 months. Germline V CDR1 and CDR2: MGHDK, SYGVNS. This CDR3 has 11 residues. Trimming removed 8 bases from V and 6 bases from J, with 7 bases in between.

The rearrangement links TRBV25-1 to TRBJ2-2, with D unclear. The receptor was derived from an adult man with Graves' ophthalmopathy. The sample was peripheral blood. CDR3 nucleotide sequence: TGTGCCAGCTTTGGTTCCGGGGAGCTGTTTTTT. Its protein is CASFGSGELFF.